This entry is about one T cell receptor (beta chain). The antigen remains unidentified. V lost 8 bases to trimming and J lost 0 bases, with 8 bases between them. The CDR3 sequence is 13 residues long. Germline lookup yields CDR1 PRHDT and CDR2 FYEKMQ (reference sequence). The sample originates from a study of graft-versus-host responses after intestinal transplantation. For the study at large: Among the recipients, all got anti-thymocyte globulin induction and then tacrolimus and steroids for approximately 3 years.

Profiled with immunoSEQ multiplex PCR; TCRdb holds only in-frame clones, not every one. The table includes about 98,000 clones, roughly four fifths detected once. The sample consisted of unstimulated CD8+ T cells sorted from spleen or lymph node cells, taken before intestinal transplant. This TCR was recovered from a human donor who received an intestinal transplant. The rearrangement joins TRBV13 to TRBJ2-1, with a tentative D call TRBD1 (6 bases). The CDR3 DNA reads TGTGCCAGCGGACAGCGCTCCTACAATGAGCAGTTCTTC. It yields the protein CASGQRSYNEQFF.